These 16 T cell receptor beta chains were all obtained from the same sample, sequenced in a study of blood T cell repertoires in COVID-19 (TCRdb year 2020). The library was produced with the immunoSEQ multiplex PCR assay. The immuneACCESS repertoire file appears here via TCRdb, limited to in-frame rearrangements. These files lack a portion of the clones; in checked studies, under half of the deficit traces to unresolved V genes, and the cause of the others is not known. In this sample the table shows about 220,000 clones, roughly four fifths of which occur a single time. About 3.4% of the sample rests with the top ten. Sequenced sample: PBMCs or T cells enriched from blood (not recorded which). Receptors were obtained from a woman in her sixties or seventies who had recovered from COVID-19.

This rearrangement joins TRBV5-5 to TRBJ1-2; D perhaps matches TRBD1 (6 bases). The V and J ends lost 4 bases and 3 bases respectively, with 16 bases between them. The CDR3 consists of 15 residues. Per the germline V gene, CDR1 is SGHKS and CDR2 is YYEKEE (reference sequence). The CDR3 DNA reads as TGTGCCAGCAGCGTGGGAGCGGGGGGCGACTATGGCTACACCTTC. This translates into CASSVGAGGDYGYTF.

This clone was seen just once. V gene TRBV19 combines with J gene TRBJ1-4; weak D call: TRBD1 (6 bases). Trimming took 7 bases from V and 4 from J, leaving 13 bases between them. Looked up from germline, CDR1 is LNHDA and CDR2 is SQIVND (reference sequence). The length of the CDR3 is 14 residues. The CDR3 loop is CASTETGLNEKLFF. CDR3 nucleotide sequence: TGTGCCAGTACAGAGACAGGTCTTAATGAAAAACTGTTTTTT.

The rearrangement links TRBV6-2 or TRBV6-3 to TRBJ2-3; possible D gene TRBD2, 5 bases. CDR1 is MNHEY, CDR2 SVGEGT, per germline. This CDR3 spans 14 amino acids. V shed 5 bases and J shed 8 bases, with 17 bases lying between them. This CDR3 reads CASSETIEGFTQYF. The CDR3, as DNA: TGTGCCAGCAGTGAGACTATCGAGGGATTTACGCAGTATTTT.

In DNA, the CDR3 is TGCGCCAGCAGCCAAAACAGGGTCAACTATGGCTACACCTTC. This codes for CASSQNRVNYGYTF. The chain employs TRBV4-1 and TRBJ1-2, with D possibly TRBD1 on 6 matching bases. The CDR3 totals 14 residues. The germline CDR1 and CDR2 sequences are MGHRA and YSYEKL. V was pared by 2 bases and J by 2 bases, with 9 bases between.

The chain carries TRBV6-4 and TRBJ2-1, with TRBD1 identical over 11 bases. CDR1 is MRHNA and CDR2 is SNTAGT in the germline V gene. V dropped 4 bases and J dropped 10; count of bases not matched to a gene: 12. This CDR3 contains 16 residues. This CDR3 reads CASSAQPGQGVREQFF. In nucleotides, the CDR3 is TGTGCCAGCAGTGCCCAACCGGGACAGGGGGTCAGGGAGCAGTTCTTC.

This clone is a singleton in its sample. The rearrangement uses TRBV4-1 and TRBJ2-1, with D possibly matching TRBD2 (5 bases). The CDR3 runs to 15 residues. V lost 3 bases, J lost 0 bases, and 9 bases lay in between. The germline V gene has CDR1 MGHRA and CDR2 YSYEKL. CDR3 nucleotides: TGCGCCAGCAGCCAGAGAGCGGACTCCTACAATGAGCAGTTCTTC. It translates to CASSQRADSYNEQFF.

Here the CDR3 reads CASSTGQGGTNEKLFF. CDR3 in DNA: TGTGCCAGCAGCACAGGACAGGGAGGAACTAATGAAAAACTGTTTTTT. This sequence joins TRBV3-1 (or the pseudogene TRBV3-2) and TRBJ1-4; 8 bases match TRBD1. The J segment lost 1 base and the V segment lost 5 bases, leaving 6 bases of the junction unmatched. The V gene's germline CDR1 is LGHDT and CDR2 YNNKEL (reference sequence). The CDR3 is made up of 16 amino acids.

The CDR3 region has the DNA TGTGCCAGCAAGACAGTTGCAACTAATGAAAAACTGTTTTTT. Amino acid sequence: CASKTVATNEKLFF. The chain is built from TRBV7-2 and TRBJ1-4, with D perhaps TRBD1 (5 bases). Germline V CDR1 and CDR2: SGHTA, FQGNSA. Trimming cost V 7 bases and J 0 bases, with 9 bases left between them. This CDR3 comprises 14 residues. Combining the CDR3 with reference TRBV7-2 and TRBJ1-4 gives the whole variable domain GAGVSQSPSNKVTEKGKDVELRCDPISGHTALYWYRQSLGQGLEFLIYFQGNSAPDKSGLPSDRFSAERTGGSVSTLTIQRTQQEDSAVYLCASKTVATNEKLFFGSGTQLSVL.

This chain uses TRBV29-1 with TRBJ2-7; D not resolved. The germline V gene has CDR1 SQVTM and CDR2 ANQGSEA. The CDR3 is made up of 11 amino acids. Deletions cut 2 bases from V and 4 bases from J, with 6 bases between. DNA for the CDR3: TGCAGCGTTGAACTAGAATACGAGCAGTACTTC. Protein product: CSVELEYEQYF.

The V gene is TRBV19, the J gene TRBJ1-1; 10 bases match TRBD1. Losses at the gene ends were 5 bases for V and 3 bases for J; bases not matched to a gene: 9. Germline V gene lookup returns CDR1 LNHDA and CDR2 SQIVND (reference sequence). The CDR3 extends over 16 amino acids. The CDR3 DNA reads TGTGCCAGTAGTGTCTGGGGACAGGGGAAGGACACTGAAGCTTTCTTT. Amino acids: CASSVWGQGKDTEAFF.

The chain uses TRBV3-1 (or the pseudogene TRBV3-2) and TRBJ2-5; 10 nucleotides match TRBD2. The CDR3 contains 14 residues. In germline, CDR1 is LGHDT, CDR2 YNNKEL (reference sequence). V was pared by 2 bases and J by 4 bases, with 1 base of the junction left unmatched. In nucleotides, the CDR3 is TGTGCCAGCAGCCAATGGACTAGCGGAGAGACCCAGTACTTC. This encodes CASSQWTSGETQYF.

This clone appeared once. CDR3 region: CASSQISGAPSPSTDTQYF. DNA for the CDR3: TGCGCCAGCAGCCAAATTAGCGGGGCCCCCTCCCCTAGCACAGATACGCAGTATTTT. The J gene is TRBJ2-3, the V gene TRBV4-3; 8 positions agree with TRBD2. Germline values: CDR1 LGHNA, CDR2 YSLEER. The CDR3 is 19 residues long. The V gene end was trimmed by 2 bases and the J gene end by 0 bases; junction bases not matched to a gene: 13.

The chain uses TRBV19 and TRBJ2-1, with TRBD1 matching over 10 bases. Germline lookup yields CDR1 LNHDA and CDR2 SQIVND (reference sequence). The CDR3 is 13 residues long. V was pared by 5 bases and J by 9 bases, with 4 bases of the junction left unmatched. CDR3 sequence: CASSPTGGIEQFF. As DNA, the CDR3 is TGTGCCAGTAGTCCGACAGGGGGCATTGAGCAGTTCTTC.

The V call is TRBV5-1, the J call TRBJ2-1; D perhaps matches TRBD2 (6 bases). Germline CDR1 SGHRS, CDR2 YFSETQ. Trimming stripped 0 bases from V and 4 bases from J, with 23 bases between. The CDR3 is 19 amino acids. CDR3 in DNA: TGCGCCAGCAGCTTGGACCGGACATCGGGACTCCCCCGTTACAATGAGCAGTTCTTC. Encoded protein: CASSLDRTSGLPRYNEQFF.

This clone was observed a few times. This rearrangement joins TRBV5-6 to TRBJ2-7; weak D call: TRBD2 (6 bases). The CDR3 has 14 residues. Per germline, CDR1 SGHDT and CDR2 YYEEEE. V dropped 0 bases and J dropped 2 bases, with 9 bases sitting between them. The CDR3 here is CASSLGRVTYEQYF. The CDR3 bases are TGTGCCAGCAGCTTGGGGAGGGTCACCTACGAGCAGTACTTC.

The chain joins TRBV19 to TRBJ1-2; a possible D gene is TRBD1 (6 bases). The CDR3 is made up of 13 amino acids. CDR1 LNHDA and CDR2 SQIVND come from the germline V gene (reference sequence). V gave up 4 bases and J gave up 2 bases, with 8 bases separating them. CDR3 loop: CASSNTGNYGYTF. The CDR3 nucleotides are TGTGCCAGTAGTAACACAGGGAACTATGGCTACACCTTC.